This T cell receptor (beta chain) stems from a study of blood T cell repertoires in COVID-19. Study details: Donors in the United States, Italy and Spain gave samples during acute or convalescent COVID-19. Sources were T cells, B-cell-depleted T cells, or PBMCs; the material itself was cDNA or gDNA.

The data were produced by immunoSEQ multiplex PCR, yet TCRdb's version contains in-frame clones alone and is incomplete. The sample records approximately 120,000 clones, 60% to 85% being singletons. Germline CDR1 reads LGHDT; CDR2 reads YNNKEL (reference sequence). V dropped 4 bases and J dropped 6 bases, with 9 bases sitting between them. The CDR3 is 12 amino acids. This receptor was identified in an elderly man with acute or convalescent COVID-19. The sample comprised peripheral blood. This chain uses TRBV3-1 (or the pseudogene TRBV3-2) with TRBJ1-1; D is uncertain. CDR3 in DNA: TGTGCCAGCAGCCCTTTGGGCGCTGAAGCTTTCTTT. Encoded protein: CASSPLGAEAFF.